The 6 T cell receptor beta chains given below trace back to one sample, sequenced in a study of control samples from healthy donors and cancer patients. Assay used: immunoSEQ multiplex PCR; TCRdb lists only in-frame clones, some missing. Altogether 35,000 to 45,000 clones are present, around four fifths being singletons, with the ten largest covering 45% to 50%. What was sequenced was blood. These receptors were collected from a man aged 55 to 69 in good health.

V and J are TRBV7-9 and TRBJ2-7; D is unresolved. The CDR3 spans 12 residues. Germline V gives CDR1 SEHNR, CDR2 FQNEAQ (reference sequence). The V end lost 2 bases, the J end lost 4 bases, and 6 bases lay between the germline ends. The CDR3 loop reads CASSLLGYEQYF. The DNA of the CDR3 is TGTGCCAGCAGCTTACTGGGTTACGAGCAGTACTTC.

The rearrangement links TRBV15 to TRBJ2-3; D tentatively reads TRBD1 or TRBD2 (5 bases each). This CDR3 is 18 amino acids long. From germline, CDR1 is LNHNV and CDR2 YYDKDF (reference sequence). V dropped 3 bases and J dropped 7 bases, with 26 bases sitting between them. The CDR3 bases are TGTGCCACCAGCAGCCGAGAGGGGAACGCCCTACTGAGTCATACGCAGTATTTT. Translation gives CATSSREGNALLSHTQYF.

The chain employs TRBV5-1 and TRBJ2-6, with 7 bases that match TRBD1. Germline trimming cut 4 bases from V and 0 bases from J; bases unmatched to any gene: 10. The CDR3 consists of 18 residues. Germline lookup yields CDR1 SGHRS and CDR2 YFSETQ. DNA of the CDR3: TGCGCCAGCAGCCCCCAGACAGGGAGCTTCTCTGGGGCCAACGTCCTGACTTTC. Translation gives CASSPQTGSFSGANVLTF.

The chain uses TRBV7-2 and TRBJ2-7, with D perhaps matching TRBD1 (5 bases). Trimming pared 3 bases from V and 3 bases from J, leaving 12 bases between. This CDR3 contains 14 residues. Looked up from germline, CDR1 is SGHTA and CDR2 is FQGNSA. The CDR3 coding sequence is TGTGCCAGCAGCTTCGTAGGACAAAACTACGAGCAGTACTTC. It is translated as CASSFVGQNYEQYF.

The CDR3 loop reads CASSRSGVLSMNTEAFF. DNA of the CDR3: TGTGCCAGCAGTAGATCCGGGGTACTCTCCATGAACACTGAAGCTTTCTTT. V gene TRBV27 combines with J gene TRBJ1-1; D gene uncertain. Trimming stripped 5 bases from V and 0 bases from J, with 19 bases between. Germline-derived CDR1 and CDR2 are MNHEY and SMNVEV (reference sequence). The CDR3 spans 17 residues.

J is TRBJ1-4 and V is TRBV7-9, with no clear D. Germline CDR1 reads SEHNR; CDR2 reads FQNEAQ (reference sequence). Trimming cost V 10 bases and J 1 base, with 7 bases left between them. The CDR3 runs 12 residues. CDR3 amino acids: CATQLTNEKLFF. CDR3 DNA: TGTGCCACACAGCTAACTAATGAAAAACTGTTTTTT. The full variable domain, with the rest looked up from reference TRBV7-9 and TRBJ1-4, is DTGVSQNPRHKITKRGQNVTFRCDPISEHNRLYWYRQTLGQGPEFLTYFQNEAQLEKSRLLSDRFSAERPKGSFSTLEIQRTEQGDSAMYLCATQLTNEKLFFGSGTQLSVL.